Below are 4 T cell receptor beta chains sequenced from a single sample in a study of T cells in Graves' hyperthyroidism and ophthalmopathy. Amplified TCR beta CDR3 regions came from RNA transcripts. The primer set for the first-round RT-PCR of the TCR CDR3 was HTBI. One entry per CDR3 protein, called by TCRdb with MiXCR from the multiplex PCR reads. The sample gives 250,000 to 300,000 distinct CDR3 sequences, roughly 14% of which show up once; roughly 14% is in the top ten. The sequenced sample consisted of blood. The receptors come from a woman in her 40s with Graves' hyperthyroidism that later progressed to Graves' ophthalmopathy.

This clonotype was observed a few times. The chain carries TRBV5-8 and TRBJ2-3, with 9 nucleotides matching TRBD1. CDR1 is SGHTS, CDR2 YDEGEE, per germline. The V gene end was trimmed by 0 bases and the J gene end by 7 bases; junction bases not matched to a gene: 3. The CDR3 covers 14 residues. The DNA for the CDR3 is TGTGCCAGCAGCTTGGGACAGGGGGTGAATACGCAGTATTTT. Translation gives CASSLGQGVNTQYF.

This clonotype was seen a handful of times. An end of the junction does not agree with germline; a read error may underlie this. CDR3 region: CASSQGLAENNKQFF. As DNA, the CDR3 is TGTGCCAGCTCACAGGGACTAGCGGAAAACAATAAGCAGTTCTTC. V usage is TRBV18 and J usage is TRBJ2-1, with 11 bases lining up with TRBD2. Germline V gene lookup returns CDR1 KGHSH and CDR2 LQKENI. This CDR3 is 15 amino acids long.

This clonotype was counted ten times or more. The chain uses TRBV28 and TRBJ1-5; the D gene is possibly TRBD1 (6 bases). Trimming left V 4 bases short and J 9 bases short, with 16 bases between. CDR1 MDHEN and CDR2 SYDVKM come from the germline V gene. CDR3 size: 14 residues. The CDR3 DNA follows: TGTGCCAGCAGTTCCACAGGGCCTAAGGGGCCCCAGCATTTT. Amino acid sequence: CASSSTGPKGPQHF.

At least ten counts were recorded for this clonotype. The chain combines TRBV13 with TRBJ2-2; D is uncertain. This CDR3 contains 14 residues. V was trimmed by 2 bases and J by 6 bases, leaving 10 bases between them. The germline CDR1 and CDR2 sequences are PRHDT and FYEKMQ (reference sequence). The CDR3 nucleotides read TGTGCCAGCAGCTTACGCAGGTTGGCCGGGGAGCTGTTTTTT. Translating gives CASSLRRLAGELFF.